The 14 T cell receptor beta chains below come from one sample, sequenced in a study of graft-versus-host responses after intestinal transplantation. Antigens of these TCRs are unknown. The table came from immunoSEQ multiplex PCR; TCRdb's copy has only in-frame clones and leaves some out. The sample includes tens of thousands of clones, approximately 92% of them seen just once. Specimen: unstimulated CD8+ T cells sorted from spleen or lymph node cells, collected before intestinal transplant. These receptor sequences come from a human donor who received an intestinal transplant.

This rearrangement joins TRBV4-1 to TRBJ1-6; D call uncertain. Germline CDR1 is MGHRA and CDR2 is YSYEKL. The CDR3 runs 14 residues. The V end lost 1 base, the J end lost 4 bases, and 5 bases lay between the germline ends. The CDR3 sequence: CASSQGHYNSPLHF. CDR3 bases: TGCGCCAGCAGCCAAGGACATTATAATTCACCCCTCCACTTT.

Written as DNA, the CDR3 is TGTGCCAGCAGCCTCCGACAGGGTGTGGGCTTGGAGCAGTTCTTC. Its protein is CASSLRQGVGLEQFF. The gene calls are TRBV13 and TRBJ2-1, with TRBD1 matching 7 bases. The CDR3 consists of 15 residues. Germline lookup yields CDR1 PRHDT and CDR2 FYEKMQ (reference sequence). Germline trimming cut 5 bases from V and 10 bases from J; bases unmatched to any gene: 14.

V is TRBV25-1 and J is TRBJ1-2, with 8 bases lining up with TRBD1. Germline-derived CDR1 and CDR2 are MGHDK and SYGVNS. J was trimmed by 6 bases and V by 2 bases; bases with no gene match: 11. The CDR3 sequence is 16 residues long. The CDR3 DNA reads TGTGCCAGCAGTGAAAGGGCAATACAGGGGGGTGATGGCTACACCTTC. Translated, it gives CASSERAIQGGDGYTF.

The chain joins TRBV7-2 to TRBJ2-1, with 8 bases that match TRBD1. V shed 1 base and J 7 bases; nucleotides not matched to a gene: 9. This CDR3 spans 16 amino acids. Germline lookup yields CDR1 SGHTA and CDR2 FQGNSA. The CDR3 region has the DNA TGTGCCAGCAGCTTAGATCCGAGGGGGACAGGAAATGAGCAGTTCTTC. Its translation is CASSLDPRGTGNEQFF.

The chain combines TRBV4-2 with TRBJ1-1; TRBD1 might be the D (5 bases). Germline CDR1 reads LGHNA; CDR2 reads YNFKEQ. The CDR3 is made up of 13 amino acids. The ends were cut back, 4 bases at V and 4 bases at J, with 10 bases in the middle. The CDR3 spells CASSRDSATEAFF. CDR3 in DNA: TGTGCCAGCAGCCGGGACTCTGCCACTGAAGCTTTCTTT.

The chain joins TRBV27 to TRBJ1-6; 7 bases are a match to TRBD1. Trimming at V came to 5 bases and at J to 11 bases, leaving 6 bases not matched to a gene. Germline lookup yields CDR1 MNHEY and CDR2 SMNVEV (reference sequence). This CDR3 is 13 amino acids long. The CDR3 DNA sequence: TGTGCCAGCAGTCCAGGACAGGTCGCACCCCTCCACTTT. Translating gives CASSPGQVAPLHF.

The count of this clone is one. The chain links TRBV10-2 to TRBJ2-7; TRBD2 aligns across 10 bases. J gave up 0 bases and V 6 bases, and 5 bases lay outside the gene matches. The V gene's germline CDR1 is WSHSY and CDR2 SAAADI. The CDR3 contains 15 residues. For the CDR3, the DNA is TGCGCCAGCAGAGTGGCTAGCGGGAGCTCCTACGAGCAGTACTTC. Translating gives CASRVASGSSYEQYF.

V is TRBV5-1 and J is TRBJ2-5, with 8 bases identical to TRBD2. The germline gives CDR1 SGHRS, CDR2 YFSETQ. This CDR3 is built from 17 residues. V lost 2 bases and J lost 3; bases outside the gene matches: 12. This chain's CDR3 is CASSFLPAGTREETQYF. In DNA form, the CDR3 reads TGCGCCAGCAGCTTCCTTCCCGCCGGGACTAGGGAAGAGACCCAGTACTTC.

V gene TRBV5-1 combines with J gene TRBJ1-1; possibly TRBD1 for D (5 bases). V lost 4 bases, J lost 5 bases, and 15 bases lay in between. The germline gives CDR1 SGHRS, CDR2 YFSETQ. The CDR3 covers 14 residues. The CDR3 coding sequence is TGCGCCAGCAGCAACGACAAGGGGTCGACTGAAGCTTTCTTT. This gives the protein CASSNDKGSTEAFF.

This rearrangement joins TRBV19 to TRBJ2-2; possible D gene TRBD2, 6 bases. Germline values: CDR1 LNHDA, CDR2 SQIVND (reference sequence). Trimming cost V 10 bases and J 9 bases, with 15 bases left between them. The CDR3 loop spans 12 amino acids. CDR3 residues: CATTGGYRELFF. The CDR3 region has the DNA TGTGCCACCACCGGGGGATACCGGGAGCTGTTTTTT.

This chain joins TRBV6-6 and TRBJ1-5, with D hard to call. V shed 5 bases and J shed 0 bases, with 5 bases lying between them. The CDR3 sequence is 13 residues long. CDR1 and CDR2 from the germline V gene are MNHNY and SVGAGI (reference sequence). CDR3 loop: CASSQYSNQPQHF. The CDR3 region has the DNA TGTGCCAGCAGTCAGTATAGCAATCAGCCCCAGCATTTT.

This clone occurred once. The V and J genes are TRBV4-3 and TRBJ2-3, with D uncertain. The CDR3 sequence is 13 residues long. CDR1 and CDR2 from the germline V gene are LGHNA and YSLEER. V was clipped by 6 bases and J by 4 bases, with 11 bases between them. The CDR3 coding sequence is TGCGCCAGCAGTCACGACTCCTCAGATACGCAGTATTTT. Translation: CASSHDSSDTQYF.

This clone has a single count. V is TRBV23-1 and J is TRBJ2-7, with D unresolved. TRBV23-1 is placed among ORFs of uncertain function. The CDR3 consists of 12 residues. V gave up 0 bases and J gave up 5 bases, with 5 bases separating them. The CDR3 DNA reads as TGCGCCAGCAGTCAATCTGGCCACGAGCAGTACTTC. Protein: CASSQSGHEQYF.

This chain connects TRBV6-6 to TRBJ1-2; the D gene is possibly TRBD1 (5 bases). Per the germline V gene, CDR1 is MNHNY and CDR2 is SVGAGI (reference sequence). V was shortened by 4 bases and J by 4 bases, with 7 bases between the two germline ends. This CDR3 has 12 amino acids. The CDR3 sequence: CASSFGGYGYTF. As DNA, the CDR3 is TGTGCCAGCAGTTTCGGGGGCTATGGCTACACCTTC.